Below, 8 T cell receptor beta chains from the same sample are listed, as sequenced in a study of blood T cell repertoires in COVID-19. TCRdb keeps only in-frame clones here, not all; method: immunoSEQ multiplex PCR. The sample includes fewer than 350,000 clones, approximately 89% of them seen just once. The specimen sequenced was PBMCs or T cells enriched from blood (not recorded which). The receptor set was obtained from a man between 40 and 49 years old who had been exposed to COVID-19.

The chain combines TRBV5-1 with TRBJ1-1, with TRBD1 matching 7 bases. The CDR3 has 14 amino acids. Germline CDR1 reads SGHRS; CDR2 reads YFSETQ. V lost 0 bases and J lost 4; bases outside the gene matches: 3. Here the CDR3 DNA reads TGCGCCAGCAGCTTGGAACAGGGGACCACTGAAGCTTTCTTT. Protein product: CASSLEQGTTEAFF.

The J gene is TRBJ2-7, the V gene TRBV7-9, with D possibly matching TRBD2 (6 bases). The CDR3 length is 13 residues. Trimming stripped 5 bases from V and 5 bases from J, with 13 bases between. Germline assignment: CDR1 SEHNR and CDR2 FQNEAQ (reference sequence). Written as DNA, the CDR3 is TGTGCCAGCAGCCCAAGTACTAGCAACGAGCAGTACTTC. Encoded protein: CASSPSTSNEQYF. Combining the CDR3 with reference TRBV7-9 and TRBJ2-7 gives the whole variable domain DTGVSQNPRHKITKRGQNVTFRCDPISEHNRLYWYRQTLGQGPEFLTYFQNEAQLEKSRLLSDRFSAERPKGSFSTLEIQRTEQGDSAMYLCASSPSTSNEQYFGPGTRLTVT.

The chain employs TRBV11-3 and TRBJ2-5; a weak D match, TRBD2 (5 bases). The germline V and J ends were trimmed by 5 bases and 2 bases, with 12 bases remaining between them. Germline V gene data show CDR1 as SGHNT and CDR2 as YENEEA. This CDR3 has 14 amino acids. CDR3 DNA sequence: TGTGCCAGCAGCACCAGCGGAACACAAGAGACCCAGTACTTC. It translates to CASSTSGTQETQYF.

The rearrangement uses TRBV6-5 and TRBJ2-7; 9 positions match TRBD1. CDR1 is MNHEY, CDR2 SVGAGI, per germline. CDR3 length: 14 amino acids. Trimming removed 4 bases from V and 3 bases from J; junction bases left unmatched: 4. CDR3 in amino acids: CASSWGQGNYEQYF. The CDR3 DNA reads TGTGCCAGCAGTTGGGGACAGGGAAACTACGAGCAGTACTTC.

This sequence joins TRBV25-1 and TRBJ2-7; TRBD2 matches at 7 bases. Germline assignment: CDR1 MGHDK and CDR2 SYGVNS. V was pared by 10 bases and J by 6 bases, with 12 bases of the junction left unmatched. The CDR3 runs to 13 residues. The CDR3 is CATQDGRVGEQYF. The CDR3, as DNA: TGTGCCACCCAGGATGGGAGGGTCGGCGAGCAGTACTTC.

The genes are TRBV11-2 and TRBJ2-7; 10 nucleotides match TRBD1. The CDR3 contains 16 residues. V shed 3 bases, J shed 5 bases, and the junction held 10 bases outside the gene matches. Germline assignment: CDR1 SGHAT and CDR2 FQNNGV. DNA of the CDR3: TGTGCCAGCAGCTTTCTCATCGGACAGGGGGTCGACGAGCAGTACTTC. Translation gives CASSFLIGQGVDEQYF.

The chain couples TRBV30 to TRBJ1-6, with a possible D match to TRBD1 (5 bases). The V end lost 4 bases, the J end lost 7 bases, and 11 bases lay between the germline ends. This CDR3 contains 13 residues. Germline V gene data show CDR1 as GTSNPN and CDR2 as SVGIG (reference sequence). CDR3 nucleotide sequence: TGTGCCTGGACCGGGACTTCGAATTCACCCCTCCACTTT. Translation: CAWTGTSNSPLHF.

V and J are TRBV12-3 or TRBV12-4 and TRBJ2-2; D is unresolved. V was shortened by 7 bases and J by 8 bases, with 8 bases between the two germline ends. The CDR3 is 11 amino acids. CDR3 sequence: CASTEVGELFF. The CDR3 DNA reads as TGTGCCAGCACCGAGGTGGGGGAGCTGTTTTTT.